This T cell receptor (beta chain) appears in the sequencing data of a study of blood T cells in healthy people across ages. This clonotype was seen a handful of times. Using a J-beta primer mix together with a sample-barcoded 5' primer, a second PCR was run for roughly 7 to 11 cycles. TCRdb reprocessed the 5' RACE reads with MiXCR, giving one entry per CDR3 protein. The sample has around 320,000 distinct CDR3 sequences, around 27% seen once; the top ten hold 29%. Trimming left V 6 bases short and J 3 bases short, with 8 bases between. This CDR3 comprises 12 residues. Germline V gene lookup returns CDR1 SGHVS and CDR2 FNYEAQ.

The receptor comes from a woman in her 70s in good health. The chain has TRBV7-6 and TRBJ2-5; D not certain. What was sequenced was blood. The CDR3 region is CASRGGEETQYF. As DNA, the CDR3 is TGTGCCAGCAGGGGTGGGGAAGAGACCCAGTACTTC.